A single sample gave rise to the 27 T cell receptor beta chains below, sequenced in a study of immune evolution from preneoplasia to lung adenocarcinoma. Clones were sequenced by immunoSEQ multiplex PCR, and TCRdb holds only the in-frame ones, with some missing. The table includes 25,000 to 30,000 clones, approximately 69% detected once. Sequencing was done on a sample of FFPE invasive lung adenocarcinoma tissue. These receptors originate from a person in their sixties with invasive lung adenocarcinoma. Some clones in this sample may be carry-over from other donors' samples.

The rearrangement uses TRBV4-2 and TRBJ1-2; D is undetermined. The V end was cut by 1 base, the J end by 3 bases, with 9 bases between. CDR1 LGHNA and CDR2 YNFKEQ come from the germline V gene. CDR3 size: 14 residues. As DNA, the CDR3 is TGTGCCAGCAGCCAAGCTGGGGTCGACTATGGCTACACCTTC. Encoded protein: CASSQAGVDYGYTF.

V gene TRBV9 combines with J gene TRBJ2-5; tentatively, D is TRBD2 (5 bases). This CDR3 spans 15 amino acids. Germline-derived CDR1 and CDR2 are SGDLS and YYNGEE. V lost 4 bases, J lost 1 base, and 14 bases lay in between. CDR3 protein: CASSSTRGIQETQYF. The CDR3 DNA sequence: TGTGCCAGCAGCAGTACAAGAGGGATCCAAGAGACCCAGTACTTC.

The chain combines TRBV7-9 with TRBJ2-7; D might be TRBD1 or TRBD2, each matching 5 bases. Germline CDR1 and CDR2: SEHNR and FQNEAQ (reference sequence). The V gene lost 1 base and the J gene lost 0 bases, with 13 bases spanning the gap. The CDR3 is made up of 16 amino acids. The DNA for the CDR3 is TGTGCCAGCAGCTTAGTCCACGGGGCCGTCTCCTACGAGCAGTACTTC. Protein product: CASSLVHGAVSYEQYF. Variable domain in full (rest from reference TRBV7-9 and TRBJ2-7): DTGVSQNPRHKITKRGQNVTFRCDPISEHNRLYWYRQTLGQGPEFLTYFQNEAQLEKSRLLSDRFSAERPKGSFSTLEIQRTEQGDSAMYLCASSLVHGAVSYEQYFGPGTRLTVT.

The chain links TRBV29-1 to TRBJ2-7; TRBD2 matches 7 bases. Germline CDR1 SQVTM, CDR2 ANQGSEA. This CDR3 has 13 amino acids. Trimming took 4 bases from V and 3 from J; bases not matched to a gene: 6. CDR3 coding DNA: TGCAGCGTTGGGGGGGGATCTCTCTACGAGCAGTACTTC. As protein: CSVGGGSLYEQYF.

The table lists this clone with a few counts. CDR3 amino acids: CASSLGSGNQETQYF. The CDR3 nucleotides read TGCGCCAGCAGCTTGGGCAGCGGCAACCAAGAGACCCAGTACTTC. V gene TRBV5-1 combines with J gene TRBJ2-5; a possible D gene is TRBD2 (5 bases). The CDR3 length is 15 residues. In germline, CDR1 is SGHRS, CDR2 YFSETQ. The V end lost 0 bases, the J end lost 0 bases, and 9 bases lay between the germline ends. The complete variable domain, with remaining parts taken from reference TRBV5-1 and TRBJ2-5, reads KAGVTQTPRYLIKTRGQQVTLSCSPISGHRSVSWYQQTPGQGLQFLFEYFSETQRNKGNFPGRFSGRQFSNSRSEMNVSTLELGDSALYLCASSLGSGNQETQYFGPGTRLLVL.

The table lists this clone with a count of one. This chain links TRBV28 with TRBJ2-5, with unresolved D. The CDR3 has 12 residues. Germline V lookup: CDR1 MDHEN, CDR2 SYDVKM. The V gene lost 2 bases and the J gene lost 6 bases, with 7 bases spanning the gap. CDR3 in amino acids: CASSLPHQTQYF. CDR3 nucleotides: TGTGCCAGCAGTTTACCTCACCAGACCCAGTACTTC.

V usage is TRBV29-1 and J usage is TRBJ1-1, with D perhaps matching TRBD1 (5 bases). Trimming removed 4 bases from V and 3 bases from J, with 12 bases in between. The CDR3 covers 13 residues. Germline loops: CDR1 SQVTM, CDR2 ANQGSEA. The CDR3 loop is CSVVVIRDTEAFF. The CDR3 coding sequence is TGCAGCGTTGTGGTCATCAGGGACACTGAAGCTTTCTTT.

This chain's CDR3 is CSVLRPSSEQYF. CDR3 nucleotide sequence: TGCAGCGTCCTTCGACCCAGTAGCGAGCAGTACTTC. The chain recombines TRBV29-1 with TRBJ2-7; D ambiguous. The V gene's germline CDR1 is SQVTM and CDR2 ANQGSEA. Trimming took off 6 bases at V and 6 bases at J, with 15 bases between the two ends. The CDR3 runs to 12 residues.

The chain combines TRBV18 with TRBJ1-1; D perhaps matches TRBD1 (6 bases). Germline-derived CDR1 and CDR2 are KGHSH and LQKENI. This CDR3 is 15 amino acids long. Trimming removed 3 bases at V and 1 base at J, with 12 bases between. The CDR3 nucleotides are TGTGCCAGCTCACCTCAGACAGGCTCGAACACTGAAGCTTTCTTT. This gives the protein CASSPQTGSNTEAFF. Complete variable domain (other parts from reference TRBV18 and TRBJ1-1): NAGVMQNPRHLVRRRGQEARLRCSPMKGHSHVYWYRQLPEEGLKFMVYLQKENIIDESGMPKERFSAEFPKEGPSILRIQQVVRGDSAAYFCASSPQTGSNTEAFFGQGTRLTVV.

The chain uses TRBV30 and TRBJ1-5; D is uncertain. V dropped 1 base and J dropped 6 bases, with 13 bases sitting between them. Germline V lookup: CDR1 GTSNPN, CDR2 SVGIG (reference sequence). The CDR3 extends over 14 amino acids. The CDR3 DNA follows: TGTGCCTGGAGTGACCGGGCCTGGAGTCAGCCCCAGCATTTT. Its protein product is CAWSDRAWSQPQHF.

The chain carries TRBV15 and TRBJ1-5, with D possibly TRBD1 on 5 matching bases. This CDR3 is 16 amino acids long. The V gene lost 0 bases and the J gene lost 8 bases, with 17 bases spanning the gap. Germline lookup yields CDR1 LNHNV and CDR2 YYDKDF (reference sequence). CDR3 loop: CATSRDRGRGKEPQHF. CDR3 nucleotide sequence: TGTGCCACCAGCAGAGATAGGGGACGGGGAAAGGAGCCCCAGCATTTT.

The chain uses TRBV13 and TRBJ2-7; D not certain. The germline V gene has CDR1 PRHDT and CDR2 FYEKMQ (reference sequence). The V end lost 1 base, the J end lost 1 base, and 2 bases lay between the germline ends. CDR3 length: 12 residues. The CDR3 sequence: CASSLVSYEQYF. The CDR3 DNA reads as TGTGCCAGCAGCTTAGTGTCCTACGAGCAGTACTTC.

This chain links TRBV20-1 with TRBJ1-1, with D hard to call. V was clipped by 6 bases and J by 4 bases, with 9 bases between them. Germline V gives CDR1 DFQATT, CDR2 SNEGSKA (reference sequence). The CDR3 totals 11 residues. CDR3 nucleotide sequence: TGCAGTGCATATCGAATCACTGAAGCTTTCTTT. Its protein product is CSAYRITEAFF.

This CDR3 reads CASSSAFRNEQFF. As DNA, the CDR3 is TGTGCCAGCTCATCCGCTTTTAGGAATGAGCAGTTCTTC. This chain uses TRBV18 with TRBJ2-1; D is ambiguous. Germline loops: CDR1 KGHSH, CDR2 LQKENI. The CDR3 consists of 13 residues. V shed 5 bases and J shed 7 bases, with 12 bases lying between them.

V and J are TRBV5-4 and TRBJ2-6; D assignment may be TRBD1 or TRBD2 (6 bases each). CDR1 is SGHNT and CDR2 is YYREEE in the germline V gene (reference sequence). The CDR3 covers 17 residues. Trimming pared 1 base from V and 4 bases from J, leaving 15 bases between. The CDR3 coding sequence is TGTGCCAGCAGCTTGATCGAGGGGGGAGCAGGGGCCAACGTCCTGACTTTC. This sequence encodes CASSLIEGGAGANVLTF.

The chain has TRBV5-1 and TRBJ2-1; 13 nucleotides match TRBD2. The length of the CDR3 is 18 residues. V dropped 0 bases and J dropped 5; count of bases not matched to a gene: 8. Germline V gives CDR1 SGHRS, CDR2 YFSETQ. Here the CDR3 reads CASSLGGTSGMSNNEQFF. For the CDR3, the DNA is TGCGCCAGCAGCTTGGGAGGGACTAGCGGGATGTCTAACAATGAGCAGTTCTTC.

The chain employs TRBV30 and TRBJ1-4, with D unclear. The germline V gene encodes CDR1 GTSNPN and CDR2 SVGIG (reference sequence). The CDR3 covers 16 residues. Trimming took off 1 base at V and 2 bases at J, with 14 bases between the two ends. The CDR3 loop is CAWSAVLHDTNEKLFF. The CDR3 nucleotides are TGTGCCTGGAGTGCTGTACTGCACGATACTAATGAAAAACTGTTTTTT.

The J gene is TRBJ2-7, the V gene TRBV28; possibly TRBD1 for D (5 bases). Trimming cost V 6 bases and J 3 bases, with 9 bases left between them. CDR3 length equals 12 residues. Germline CDR1 and CDR2: MDHEN and SYDVKM. As DNA, the CDR3 is TGTGCCAGCAGCAGGGAAGGCTACGAGCAGTACTTC. It is translated as CASSREGYEQYF. The full variable domain, with the rest looked up from reference TRBV28 and TRBJ2-7, is DVKVTQSSRYLVKRTGEKVFLECVQDMDHENMFWYRQDPGLGLRLIYFSYDVKMKEKGDIPEGYSVSREKKERFSLILESASTNQTSMYLCASSREGYEQYFGPGTRLTVT.

This clone was picked up a small number of times. The chain employs TRBV10-2 and TRBJ1-5; D may be TRBD1 (5 bases). Germline CDR1 reads WSHSY; CDR2 reads SAAADI. This CDR3 region has 13 residues. The germline V and J ends were trimmed by 2 bases and 4 bases, with 6 bases remaining between them. CDR3 in DNA: TGCGCCAGCAGTGAGGGGGGGAATCAGCCCCAGCATTTT. It codes for CASSEGGNQPQHF.

CDR3 in DNA: TGTGCCAGCAGCTTGGACCCTCCATCAGGCTACGAGCAGTACTTC. It yields the protein CASSLDPPSGYEQYF. The genes are TRBV5-4 and TRBJ2-7; D unclear. The germline V and J ends were trimmed by 0 bases and 3 bases, with 13 bases remaining between them. The CDR3 contains 15 residues. Per germline, CDR1 SGHNT and CDR2 YYREEE (reference sequence).

The chain recombines TRBV10-3 with TRBJ2-5, with 7 bases lining up with TRBD2. CDR3 length equals 15 residues. V lost 3 bases and J lost 5; bases outside the gene matches: 9. Germline loops: CDR1 ENHRY, CDR2 SYGVKD. The CDR3: CAISDGGTGGETQYF. The CDR3 nucleotides are TGTGCCATCAGTGATGGTGGAACCGGGGGGGAGACCCAGTACTTC.

This clone is medium-sized by share. The V gene is TRBV6-1, the J gene TRBJ2-7, with D tentatively TRBD2 (5 bases). CDR1 is MNHNS, CDR2 SASEGT, per germline. This CDR3 region has 10 residues. Trimming shortened V by 6 bases and J by 6 bases, and 6 bases separated the two germline ends. This chain's CDR3 is CASRGLEQYF. The CDR3 nucleotides read TGTGCCAGCAGAGGACTCGAGCAGTACTTC.

This rearrangement joins TRBV6-6 to TRBJ1-1, with D unclear. The CDR3 spans 12 residues. V was pared by 2 bases and J by 2 bases, with 3 bases between. The germline CDR1 and CDR2 sequences are MNHNY and SVGAGI (reference sequence). The CDR3 loop is CASSYRNTEAFF. The DNA of the CDR3 is TGTGCCAGCAGTTACCGCAACACTGAAGCTTTCTTT.

This sequence joins TRBV28 and TRBJ2-1; D may be TRBD1 or TRBD2 (6 bases each). The CDR3 spans 14 residues. Trimming removed 2 bases at V and 13 bases at J, with 18 bases between. Germline CDR1 is MDHEN and CDR2 is SYDVKM. This CDR3 reads CASSLVGGNPTQFF. The CDR3 nucleotides are TGTGCCAGCAGTTTAGTCGGGGGCAATCCTACTCAGTTCTTC.

This chain joins TRBV25-1 and TRBJ2-2, with 10 bases that match TRBD2. V shed 8 bases, J shed 4 bases, and the junction held 4 bases outside the gene matches. This CDR3 is built from 14 residues. In germline, CDR1 is MGHDK, CDR2 SYGVNS. CDR3 residues: CASASGRFTGELFF. The CDR3 DNA reads TGTGCCAGCGCTAGCGGGAGATTCACCGGGGAGCTGTTTTTT.

This clone was picked up one time. This sequence joins TRBV5-5 and TRBJ2-3, with 7 bases aligning to TRBD2. Unmatched junction bases numbered 10, after V lost 7 bases and J lost 5 bases. The V gene's germline CDR1 is SGHKS and CDR2 YYEKEE (reference sequence). The CDR3 runs to 14 residues. In DNA form, the CDR3 reads TGTGCCAGCCGGTTGGGGGGAGGGATAGATACGCAGTATTTT. This codes for CASRLGGGIDTQYF.

This clone has only a few counts. This chain joins TRBV5-4 and TRBJ2-7; TRBD2 agrees at 7 bases. J gave up 2 bases and V 4 bases, and 9 bases lay outside the gene matches. The germline CDR1 and CDR2 sequences are SGHNT and YYREEE (reference sequence). CDR3 size: 15 residues. CDR3 loop: CASSRGAGVAYEQYF. Here the CDR3 DNA reads TGTGCCAGCAGCCGAGGGGCGGGAGTCGCCTACGAGCAGTACTTC.